Listed below are T cell receptor beta chains from one sample, sequenced in a study of cytomegalovirus exposure and HLA in healthy donors. This table comes from immunoSEQ multiplex PCR, and its TCRdb copy is limited to in-frame clones, with some not included. The sample carries about 150,000 clones, around 79% recorded once. The sequencing sample was made of PBMCs. These TCRs come from a man aged 45-65 years in good health and CMV-seropositive. Each CDR3 is given with its conserved first and last residue. D genes are given only for firm matches. The size entry is marked missing in some rows and otherwise reads once, few, many or a size class.

>TRBV5-4|15|NA|TRBD1|TRBJ2-7
CASSKGDRDLVEQYF
TGTGCCAGCAGCAAGGGGGACAGGGATCTCGTCGAGCAGTACTTC
>TRBV11-2|15|NA|TRBD2|TRBJ2-5
CASSYRLAGSGEQYF
TGTGCCAGCAGCTACCGACTAGCGGGATCGGGAGAGCAGTACTTC
>TRBV27|11|NA|NA|TRBJ2-7
CASSRFGEQYF
TGTGCCAGCAGCCGGTTTGGCGAGCAGTACTTC
>TRBV11-2|17|NA|TRBD1|TRBJ2-2
CASSAHRTGTNTGELFF
TGTGCCAGCAGCGCACATAGGACAGGGACGAACACCGGGGAGCTGTTTTTT
>TRBV5-6|16|NA|NA|TRBJ1-6
CASSRNPSSYNSPLHF
TGTGCCAGCAGCCGAAACCCGAGCTCCTATAATTCACCCCTCCACTTT
>TRBV5-6|18|NA|TRBD1|TRBJ1-1
CASSILIGGTGSSTEAFF
TGTGCCAGCAGCATCTTAATAGGCGGGACAGGTAGCTCCACTGAAGCTTTCTTT
>TRBV5-1|13|NA|NA|TRBJ1-1
CASSLASGIEAFF
TGCGCCAGCAGCTTGGCCTCCGGGATTGAAGCTTTCTTT
>TRBV30|13|NA|NA|TRBJ2-7
CARTDGLNYEQYF
TGTGCCCGGACCGATGGGCTAAACTACGAGCAGTACTTC
>TRBV27|12|NA|NA|TRBJ2-5
CASRTTGETQYF
TGTGCCAGCAGAACTACAGGGGAGACCCAGTACTTC
>TRBV6-1|14|NA|TRBD1|TRBJ1-2
CASRARDRDYGYTF
TGTGCCAGCAGAGCCCGGGACAGGGATTATGGCTACACCTTC
>TRBV28|12|once|NA|TRBJ2-7
CATRTIGYEQYF
TGTGCCACCAGGACTATTGGCTACGAGCAGTACTTC
>TRBV6-1|12|NA|NA|TRBJ1-2
CASSERLGGYTF
TGTGCCAGCAGTGAGCGACTAGGCGGCTACACCTTC
>TRBV5-1|15|NA|TRBD1|TRBJ2-2
CASSSDRANTGELFF
TGCGCCAGCAGCTCTGACAGGGCGAACACCGGGGAGCTGTTTTTT
>TRBV11-2|16|NA|TRBD2|TRBJ2-3
CASSFGRSGSTDTQYF
TGTGCCAGCAGCTTCGGGAGGTCCGGGAGCACAGATACGCAGTATTTT
>TRBV5-4|14|NA|NA|TRBJ2-3
CASSQALGTDTQYF
TGTGCCAGCAGCCAGGCGCTGGGTACAGATACGCAGTATTTT
>TRBV5-1|16|NA|NA|TRBJ2-4
CASSLATTLAKNIQYF
TGCGCCAGCAGCTTGGCCACTACACTAGCCAAAAACATTCAGTACTTC
>TRBV5-4|16|once|NA|TRBJ2-7
CASSSFTGVKAYEQYF
TGTGCCAGCAGCTCTTTCACGGGGGTAAAGGCCTACGAGCAGTACTTC
>TRBV7-9|14|NA|TRBD1|TRBJ1-3
CASSPGQGSLTIYF
TGTGCCAGCAGCCCGGGACAGGGGAGTCTCACCATATATTTT
>TRBV7-2|15|NA|NA|TRBJ1-5
CASSLEPYSNQPQHF
TGTGCCAGCAGCTTAGAGCCATATAGCAATCAGCCCCAGCATTTT